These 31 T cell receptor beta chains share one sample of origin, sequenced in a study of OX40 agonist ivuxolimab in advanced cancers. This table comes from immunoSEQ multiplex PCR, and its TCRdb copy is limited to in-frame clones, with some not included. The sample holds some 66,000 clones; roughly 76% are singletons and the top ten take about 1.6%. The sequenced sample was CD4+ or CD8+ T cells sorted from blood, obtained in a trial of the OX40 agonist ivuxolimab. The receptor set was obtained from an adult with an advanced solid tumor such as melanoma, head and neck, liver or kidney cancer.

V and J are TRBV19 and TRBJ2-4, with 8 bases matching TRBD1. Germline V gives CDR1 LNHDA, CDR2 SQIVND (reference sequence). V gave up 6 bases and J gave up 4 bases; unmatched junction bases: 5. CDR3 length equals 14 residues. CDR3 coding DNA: TGTGCCAGTAGCGCGGACAGGGCTAAAAACATTCAGTACTTC. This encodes CASSADRAKNIQYF.

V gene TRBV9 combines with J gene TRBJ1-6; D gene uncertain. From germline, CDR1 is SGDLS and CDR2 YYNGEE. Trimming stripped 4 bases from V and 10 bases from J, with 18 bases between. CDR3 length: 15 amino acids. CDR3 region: CASSPAPGSQSPLHF. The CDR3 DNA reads TGTGCCAGCAGCCCCGCCCCCGGATCACAATCACCCCTCCACTTT.

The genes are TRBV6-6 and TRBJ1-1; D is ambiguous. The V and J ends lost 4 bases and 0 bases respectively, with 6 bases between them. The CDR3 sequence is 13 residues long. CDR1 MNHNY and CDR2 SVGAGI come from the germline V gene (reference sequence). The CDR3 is CASSSHMNTEAFF. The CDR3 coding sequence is TGTGCCAGCAGTTCCCATATGAACACTGAAGCTTTCTTT.

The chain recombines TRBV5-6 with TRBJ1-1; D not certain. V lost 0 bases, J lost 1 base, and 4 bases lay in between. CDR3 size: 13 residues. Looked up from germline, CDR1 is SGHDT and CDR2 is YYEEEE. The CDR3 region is CASSLAWNTEAFF. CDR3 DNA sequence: TGTGCCAGCAGCTTGGCCTGGAACACTGAAGCTTTCTTT.

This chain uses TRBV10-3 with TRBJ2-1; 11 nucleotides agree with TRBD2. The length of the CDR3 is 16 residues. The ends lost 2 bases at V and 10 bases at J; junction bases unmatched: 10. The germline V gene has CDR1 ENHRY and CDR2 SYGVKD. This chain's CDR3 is CAISETSGGGSFEQFF. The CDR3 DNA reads TGTGCCATCAGTGAGACTAGCGGGGGCGGGTCCTTCGAGCAGTTCTTC.

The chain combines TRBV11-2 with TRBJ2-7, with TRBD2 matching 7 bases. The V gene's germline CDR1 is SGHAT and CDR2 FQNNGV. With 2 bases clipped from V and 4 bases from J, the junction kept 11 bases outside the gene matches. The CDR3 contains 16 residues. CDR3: CASSLLEAGVGYEQYF. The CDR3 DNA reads TGTGCCAGCAGCTTATTGGAGGCGGGAGTCGGGTACGAGCAGTACTTC.

The CDR3, as DNA: TGCAGTGCTAGATTTAATGAAAAACTGTTTTTT. Translating it yields CSARFNEKLFF. V gene TRBV20-1 combines with J gene TRBJ1-4, with unresolved D. The CDR3 sequence is 11 residues long. The germline V gene has CDR1 DFQATT and CDR2 SNEGSKA (reference sequence). V gave up 2 bases and J gave up 4 bases, with 2 bases separating them.

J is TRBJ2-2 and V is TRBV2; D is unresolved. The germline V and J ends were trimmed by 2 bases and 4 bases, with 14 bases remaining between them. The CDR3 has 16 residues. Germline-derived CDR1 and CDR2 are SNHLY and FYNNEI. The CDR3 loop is CASSESGYRGTGELFF. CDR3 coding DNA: TGTGCCAGCAGTGAAAGTGGGTATAGAGGCACCGGGGAGCTGTTTTTT. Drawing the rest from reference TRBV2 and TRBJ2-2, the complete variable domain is EPEVTQTPSHQVTQMGQEVILRCVPISNHLYFYWYRQILGQKVEFLVSFYNNEISEKSEIFDDQFSVERPDGSNFTLKIRSTKLEDSAMYFCASSESGYRGTGELFFGEGSRLTVL.

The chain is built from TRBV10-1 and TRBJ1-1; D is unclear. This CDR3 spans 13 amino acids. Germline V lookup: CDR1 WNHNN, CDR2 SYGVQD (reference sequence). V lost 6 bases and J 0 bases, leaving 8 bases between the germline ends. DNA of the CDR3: TGCGCCAGCAGCCGAGAATTGAACACTGAAGCTTTCTTT. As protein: CASSRELNTEAFF.

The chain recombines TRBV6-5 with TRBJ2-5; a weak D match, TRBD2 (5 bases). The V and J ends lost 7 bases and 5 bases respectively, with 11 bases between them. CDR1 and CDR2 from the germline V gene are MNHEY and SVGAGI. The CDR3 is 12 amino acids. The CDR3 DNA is TGTGCCAGCATAGGACTGGGGGAGACCCAGTACTTC. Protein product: CASIGLGETQYF.

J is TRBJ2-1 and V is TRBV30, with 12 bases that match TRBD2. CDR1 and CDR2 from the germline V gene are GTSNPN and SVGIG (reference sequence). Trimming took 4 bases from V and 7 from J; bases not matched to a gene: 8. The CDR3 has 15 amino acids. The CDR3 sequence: CAWTERTSGENEQFF. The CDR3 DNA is TGTGCCTGGACGGAGAGGACTAGCGGGGAAAATGAGCAGTTCTTC. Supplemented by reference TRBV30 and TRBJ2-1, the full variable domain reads SQTIHQWPATLVQPVGSPLSLECTVEGTSNPNLYWYRQAAGRGLQLLFYSVGIGQISSEVPQNLSASRPQDRQFILSSKKLLLSDSGFYLCAWTERTSGENEQFFGPGTRLTVL.

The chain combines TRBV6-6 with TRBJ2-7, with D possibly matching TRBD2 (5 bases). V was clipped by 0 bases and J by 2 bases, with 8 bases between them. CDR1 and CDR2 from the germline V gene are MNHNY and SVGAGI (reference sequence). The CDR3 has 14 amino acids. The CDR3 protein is CASSYSREPYEQYF. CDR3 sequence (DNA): TGTGCCAGCAGTTACTCTCGGGAACCCTACGAGCAGTACTTC.

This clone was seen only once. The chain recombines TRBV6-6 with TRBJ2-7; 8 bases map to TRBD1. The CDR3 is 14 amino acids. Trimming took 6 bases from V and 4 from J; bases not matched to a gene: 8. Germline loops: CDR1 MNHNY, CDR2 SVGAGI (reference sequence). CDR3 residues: CASSQDRERYEQYF. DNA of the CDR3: TGTGCCAGCAGCCAGGACAGGGAAAGATACGAGCAGTACTTC.

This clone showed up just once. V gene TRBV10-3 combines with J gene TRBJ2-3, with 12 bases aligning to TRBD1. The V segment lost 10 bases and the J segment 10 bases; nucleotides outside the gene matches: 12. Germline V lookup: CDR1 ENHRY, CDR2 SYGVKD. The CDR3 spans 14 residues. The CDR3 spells CATGDRGRGNSQYF. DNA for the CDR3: TGTGCCACCGGGGACAGGGGGCGCGGTAATTCGCAGTATTTT.

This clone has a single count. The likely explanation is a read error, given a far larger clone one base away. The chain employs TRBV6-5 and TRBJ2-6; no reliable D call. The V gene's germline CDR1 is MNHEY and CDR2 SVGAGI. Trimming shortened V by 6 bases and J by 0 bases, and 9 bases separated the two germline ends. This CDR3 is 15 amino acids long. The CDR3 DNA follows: TGTGCCAGCAGCCGCGTTACCTCTGGGGCCAACGTCCTGACTTTC. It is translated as CASSRVTSGANVLTF.

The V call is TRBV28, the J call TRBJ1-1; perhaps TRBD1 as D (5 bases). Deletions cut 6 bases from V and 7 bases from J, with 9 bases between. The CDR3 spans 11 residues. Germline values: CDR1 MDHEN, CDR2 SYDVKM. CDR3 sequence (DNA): TGTGCCAGCAGCCATACAGGTGAAGCTTTCTTT. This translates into CASSHTGEAFF.

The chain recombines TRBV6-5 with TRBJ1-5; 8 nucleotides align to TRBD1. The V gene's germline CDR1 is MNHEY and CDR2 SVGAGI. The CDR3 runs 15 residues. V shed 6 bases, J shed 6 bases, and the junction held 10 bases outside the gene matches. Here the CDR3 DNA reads TGTGCCAGCAGGGCCGACAGGGGCGCCCGTCAGCCCCAGCATTTT. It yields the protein CASRADRGARQPQHF.

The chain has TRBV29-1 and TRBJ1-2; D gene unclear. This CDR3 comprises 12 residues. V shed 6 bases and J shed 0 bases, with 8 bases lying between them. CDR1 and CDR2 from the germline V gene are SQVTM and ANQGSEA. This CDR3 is CSVGVSNYGYTF. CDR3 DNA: TGCAGCGTGGGAGTCTCTAACTATGGCTACACCTTC.

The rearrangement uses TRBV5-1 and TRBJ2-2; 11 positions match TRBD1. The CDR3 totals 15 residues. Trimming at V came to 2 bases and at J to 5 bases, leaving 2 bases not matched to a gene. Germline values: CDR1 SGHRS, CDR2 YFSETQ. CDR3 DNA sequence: TGCGCCAGCAGCTTCGGACAGGGGGCTACCGGGGAGCTGTTTTTT. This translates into CASSFGQGATGELFF.

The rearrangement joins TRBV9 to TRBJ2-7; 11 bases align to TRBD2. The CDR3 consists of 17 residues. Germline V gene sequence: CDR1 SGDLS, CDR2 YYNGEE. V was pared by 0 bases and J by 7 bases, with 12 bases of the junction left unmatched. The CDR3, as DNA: TGTGCCAGCAGCGTAGTCCTACTAGCGGGAGTGGGTAGGGAGCAGTACTTC. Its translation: CASSVVLLAGVGREQYF. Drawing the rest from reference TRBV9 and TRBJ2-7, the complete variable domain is DSGVTQTPKHLITATGQRVTLRCSPRSGDLSVYWYQQSLDQGLQFLIQYYNGEERAKGNILERFSAQQFPDLHSELNLSSLELGDSALYFCASSVVLLAGVGREQYFGPGTRLTVT.

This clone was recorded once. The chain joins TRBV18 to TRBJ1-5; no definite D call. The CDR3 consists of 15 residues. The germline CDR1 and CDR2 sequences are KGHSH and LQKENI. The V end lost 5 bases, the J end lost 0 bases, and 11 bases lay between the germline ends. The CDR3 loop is CASSETGYSNQPQHF. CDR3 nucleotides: TGTGCCAGCTCAGAAACGGGGTATAGCAATCAGCCCCAGCATTTT.

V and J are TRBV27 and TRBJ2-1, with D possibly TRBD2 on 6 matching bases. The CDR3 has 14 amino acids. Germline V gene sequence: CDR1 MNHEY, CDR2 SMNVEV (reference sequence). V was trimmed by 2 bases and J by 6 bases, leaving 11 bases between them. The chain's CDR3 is CASSLTGLTNEQFF. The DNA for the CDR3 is TGTGCCAGCAGTTTAACGGGACTCACCAATGAGCAGTTCTTC.

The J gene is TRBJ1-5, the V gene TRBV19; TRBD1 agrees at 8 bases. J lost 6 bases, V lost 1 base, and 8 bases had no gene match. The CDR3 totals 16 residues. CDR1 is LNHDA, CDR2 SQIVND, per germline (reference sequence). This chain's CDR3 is CASSIGRQGASQPQHF. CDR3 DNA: TGTGCCAGTAGTATAGGGAGGCAGGGGGCGAGTCAGCCCCAGCATTTT. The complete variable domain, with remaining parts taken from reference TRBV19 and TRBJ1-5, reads DGGITQSPKYLFRKEGQNVTLSCEQNLNHDAMYWYRQDPGQGLRLIYYSQIVNDFQKGDIAEGYSVSREKKESFPLTVTSAQKNPTAFYLCASSIGRQGASQPQHFGDGTRLSIL.

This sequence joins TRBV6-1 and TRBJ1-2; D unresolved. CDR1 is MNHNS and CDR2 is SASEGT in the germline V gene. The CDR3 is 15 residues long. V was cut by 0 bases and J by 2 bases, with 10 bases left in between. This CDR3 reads CASSEANVGNYGYTF. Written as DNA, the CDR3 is TGTGCCAGCAGTGAAGCAAACGTCGGAAACTATGGCTACACCTTC.

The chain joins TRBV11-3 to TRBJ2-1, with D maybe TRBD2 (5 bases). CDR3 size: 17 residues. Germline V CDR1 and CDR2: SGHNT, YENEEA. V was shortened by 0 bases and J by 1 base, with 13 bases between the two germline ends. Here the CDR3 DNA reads TGTGCCAGCAGCTTAGAGATCTTACGGGGATCCTACAATGAGCAGTTCTTC. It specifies CASSLEILRGSYNEQFF.

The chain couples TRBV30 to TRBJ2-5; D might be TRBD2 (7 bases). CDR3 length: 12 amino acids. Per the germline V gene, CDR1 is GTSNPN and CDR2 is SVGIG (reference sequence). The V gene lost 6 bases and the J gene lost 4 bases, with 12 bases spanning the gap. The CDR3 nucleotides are TGTGCCTGTGGGGGGGGGCTAGAGACCCAGTACTTC. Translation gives CACGGGLETQYF.

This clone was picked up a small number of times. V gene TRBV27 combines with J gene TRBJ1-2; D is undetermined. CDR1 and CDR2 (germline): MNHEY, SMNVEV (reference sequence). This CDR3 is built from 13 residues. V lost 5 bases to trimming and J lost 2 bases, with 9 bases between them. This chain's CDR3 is CASSRMDNYGYTF. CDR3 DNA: TGTGCCAGCAGTCGGATGGACAACTATGGCTACACCTTC.

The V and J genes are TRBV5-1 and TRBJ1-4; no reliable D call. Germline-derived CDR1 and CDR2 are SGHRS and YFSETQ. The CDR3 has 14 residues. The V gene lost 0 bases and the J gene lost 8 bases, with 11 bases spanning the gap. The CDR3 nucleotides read TGCGCCAGCAGCTTGGTAGGGCACGGCGAAAAACTGTTTTTT. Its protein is CASSLVGHGEKLFF.

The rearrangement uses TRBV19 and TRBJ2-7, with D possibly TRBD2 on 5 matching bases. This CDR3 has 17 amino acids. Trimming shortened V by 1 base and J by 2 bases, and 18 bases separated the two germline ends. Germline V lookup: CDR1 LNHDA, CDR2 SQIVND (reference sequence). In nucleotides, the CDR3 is TGTGCCAGTAGTATAGCCCACCGGGAAGGGTCCCCCTACGAGCAGTACTTC. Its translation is CASSIAHREGSPYEQYF.

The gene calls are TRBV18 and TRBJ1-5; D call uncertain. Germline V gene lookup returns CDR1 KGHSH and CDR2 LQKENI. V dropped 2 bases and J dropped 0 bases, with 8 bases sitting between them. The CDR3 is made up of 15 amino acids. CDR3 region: CASSPSIGSNQPQHF. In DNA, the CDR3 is TGTGCCAGCTCACCAAGTATCGGTAGCAATCAGCCCCAGCATTTT.

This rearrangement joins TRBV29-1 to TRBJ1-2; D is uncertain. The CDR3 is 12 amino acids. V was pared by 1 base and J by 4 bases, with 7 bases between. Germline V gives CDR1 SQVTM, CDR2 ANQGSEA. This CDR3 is CSVEGTPYGYTF. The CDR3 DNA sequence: TGCAGCGTTGAAGGGACGCCCTATGGCTACACCTTC.